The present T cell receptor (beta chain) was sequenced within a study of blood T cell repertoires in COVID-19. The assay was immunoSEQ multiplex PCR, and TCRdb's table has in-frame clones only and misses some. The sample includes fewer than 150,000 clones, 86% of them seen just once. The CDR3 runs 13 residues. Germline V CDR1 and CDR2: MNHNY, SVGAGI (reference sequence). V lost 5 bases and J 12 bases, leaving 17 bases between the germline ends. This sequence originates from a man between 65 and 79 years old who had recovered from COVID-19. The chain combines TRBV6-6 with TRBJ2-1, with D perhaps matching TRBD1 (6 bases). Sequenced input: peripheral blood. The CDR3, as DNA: TGTGCCAGCAGTAGCCGGGACATCCAGGGGCAGTTCTTC. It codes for CASSSRDIQGQFF.